The rows below give T cell receptor beta chains drawn from one sample of a study of T cell responses to AZD1222 COVID-19 vaccine. Data came from immunoSEQ multiplex PCR; TCRdb stores just in-frame clones and leaves some out. The sample comprises 150,000 or so clones, around 92% of which are singletons, and under 3.5% rests with the top ten. The sequencing used peripheral blood, collected on day 0 of AZD1222 vaccination. The receptors derive from an adult in good health. Each CDR3 is given with its conserved first and last residue. The D gene is left open where the match is weak. Clone sizes are given selectively: once, few, many, or a class where the clone is expanded.

V gene	J gene	D gene	clone size	CDR3 DNA	CDR3 protein
TRBV9	TRBJ2-2	NA	NA	TGTGCCAGCAGCGTAGAGGGAAACACCGGGGAGCTGTTTTTT	CASSVEGNTGELFF
TRBV28	TRBJ1-2	NA	NA	TGTGCCAGCAGTTTATTAGAAGGACTGTATGGCTACACCTTC	CASSLLEGLYGYTF
TRBV7-6	TRBJ2-2	TRBD1	NA	TGTGCCAGCAGCTTGACAGGGGGATTTACCGGGGAGCTGTTTTTT	CASSLTGGFTGELFF
TRBV5-1	TRBJ2-5	NA	NA	TGCGCCAGCAGCTCCGCAACTCACTCTCCTGTGCTCCAGTACTTC	CASSSATHSPVLQYF
TRBV7-2	TRBJ1-2	NA	NA	TGTGCCAGCAGCTCCGAAAGGGGGGGCTATGGCTACACCTTC	CASSSERGGYGYTF
TRBV5-5	TRBJ2-7	TRBD2	NA	TGTGCCAGCAGCCCCGGGGGGGGGCTCTCCTACGAGCAGTACTTC	CASSPGGGLSYEQYF
TRBV10-1	TRBJ1-6	NA	few	TGCGCCAGCAGTGAGTGGGTAAGGGATTCACCCCTCCACTTT	CASSEWVRDSPLHF
TRBV18	TRBJ1-1	TRBD1	NA	TGTGCCAGCTCACCACCCGGGACAGGAGGGACTGAAGCTTTCTTT	CASSPPGTGGTEAFF
TRBV28	TRBJ2-5	NA	NA	TGTGCCACCTATTCCCCCATTCAGCAGGGAGCTCAACAAGAGACCCAGTACTTC	CATYSPIQQGAQQETQYF
TRBV7-2	TRBJ1-1	NA	NA	TGTGCCAGCAGCCCCGGGGCAGTCTTCACTGAAGCTTTCTTT	CASSPGAVFTEAFF
TRBV19	TRBJ1-1	TRBD1	NA	TGTGCCAGTACCGCTGGACAGGGCTGGTCTATGAACACTGAAGCTTTCTTT	CASTAGQGWSMNTEAFF
TRBV9	TRBJ1-1	NA	NA	TGTGCCAGCAGCGTAGATGAGGTGTGGGGCTTAGGCACTGAAGCTTTCTTT	CASSVDEVWGLGTEAFF
TRBV5-1	TRBJ2-7	TRBD1	NA	TGCGCCAGCAGCTGGACAGGGAACTCCTACGAGCAGTACTTC	CASSWTGNSYEQYF
TRBV6-5	TRBJ1-2	NA	NA	TGTGCCAGCAGCCGACCGCCTTTCTACACCTTC	CASSRPPFYTF
TRBV9	TRBJ1-5	NA	NA	TGTGCCAGCAGCTCTCACGCGGGGTATCAGCCCCAGCATTTT	CASSSHAGYQPQHF
TRBV9	TRBJ1-6	NA	NA	TGTGCCAGCAGCAGAGGGGGGCTCGATAATTCACCCCTCCACTTT	CASSRGGLDNSPLHF
TRBV5-4	TRBJ1-1	NA	NA	TGTGCCAGCAGCCTGTTCCGGAGGGGGAACACTGAAGCTTTCTTT	CASSLFRRGNTEAFF
TRBV4-2	TRBJ1-1	NA	NA	TGTGCCAGCAGCCAAGATTGGTGGCAGGGAGGCACTGAAGCTTTCTTT	CASSQDWWQGGTEAFF
TRBV5-8	TRBJ2-1	NA	NA	TGTGCCAGCAGCCTTAGCGTTAGCTACTCCTACAATGAGCAGTTCTTC	CASSLSVSYSYNEQFF
TRBV20-1	TRBJ2-5	TRBD1	NA	TGCAGTGCTAGTTCGACAGGGATACAGACCCAGTACTTC	CSASSTGIQTQYF
TRBV28	TRBJ2-7	TRBD2	NA	TGTGCCAGCAGTTTAGGGCTAGCGGGACACGAGCAGTACTTC	CASSLGLAGHEQYF
TRBV18	TRBJ1-3	NA	once	TGTGCCAGCTCACGGCGACAGGCCTCTGGAAACACCATATATTTT	CASSRRQASGNTIYF